This T cell receptor beta chain was sequenced for a study of blood T cells in healthy people across ages. Next came a second PCR, run for 7 to 11 cycles, which used a sample-barcoded 5' primer along with a J-beta primer mix. TCRdb passed the 5' RACE reads through MiXCR, listing each CDR3 protein once. The repertoire consists of 1,300,000 or so distinct CDR3 sequences, with roughly 64% occurring once and the leading ten covering 6.5% to 8%. This CDR3 has 14 amino acids. J gave up 5 bases and V 5 bases, and 6 bases lay outside the gene matches. CDR1 is SGHTA, CDR2 FQGNSA, per germline. Sequenced sample: blood. The receptor comes from a man between 18 and 35 years old in good health. The chain employs TRBV7-2 and TRBJ2-5, with 9 bases fitting TRBD1. The CDR3 reads CASSGYDRGETQYF. CDR3 bases: TGTGCCAGCAGCGGATACGACAGGGGGGAGACCCAGTACTTC.